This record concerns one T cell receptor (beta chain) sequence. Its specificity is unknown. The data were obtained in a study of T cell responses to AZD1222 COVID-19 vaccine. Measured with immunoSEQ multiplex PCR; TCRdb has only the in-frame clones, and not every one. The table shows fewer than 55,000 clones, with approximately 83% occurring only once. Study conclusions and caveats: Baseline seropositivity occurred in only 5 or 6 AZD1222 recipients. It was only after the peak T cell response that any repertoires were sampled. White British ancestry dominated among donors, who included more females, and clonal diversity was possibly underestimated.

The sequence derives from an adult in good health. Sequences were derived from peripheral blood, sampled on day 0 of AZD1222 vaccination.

The CDR3 DNA is TGTGCCAGCAGTTTATCGGCTAGCGGGTCCCCCCTCAATGAGCAGTTCTTC. Protein sequence: CASSLSASGSPLNEQFF. The rearrangement joins TRBV27 to TRBJ2-1; 8 bases line up with TRBD2. The CDR3 is 17 residues long. J gave up 6 bases and V 0 bases, and 10 bases lay outside the gene matches. From germline, CDR1 is MNHEY and CDR2 SMNVEV (reference sequence).